The 14 T cell receptor beta chains in this list originate from one sample, sequenced in a study of T cells expressing NK-cell markers. One entry per CDR3 protein, without DNA, is what TCRdb gives after re-calling the 5' RACE reads. The table for this sample gives about 110,000 distinct CDR3 sequences. The sample consisted of blood T cells: a sorted CD56 or NKG2C T cell subset, CD4+ or CD8+ T cells, or bulk PBMC T cells (not recorded which). The receptors here all came from a woman between 18 and 75 years old in good health.

V and J are TRBV11-1 and TRBJ2-5; the D gene TCRdb calls, TRBD1, cannot be checked with no DNA. CDR3 length: 17 residues. Germline CDR1 is SGHAT and CDR2 is FQDESV (reference sequence). The CDR3 region is CASSLVSRTGSLETQYF.

CDR3 region: CASPQPRGRGELFF. This rearrangement joins TRBV13 to TRBJ2-2; TCRdb names TRBD1, which stays unverified in the absence of DNA. The germline gives CDR1 PRHDT, CDR2 FYEKMQ (reference sequence). The CDR3 consists of 14 residues.

The CDR3 protein is CSARGLAGSSYNEQFF. The chain has TRBV20-1 and TRBJ2-1; TCRdb names TRBD2, which stays unverified in the absence of DNA. The CDR3 is made up of 16 amino acids. CDR1 is DFQATT and CDR2 is SNEGSKA in the germline V gene (reference sequence).

The chain joins TRBV20-1 to TRBJ1-2. This CDR3 has 11 residues. Germline CDR1 DFQATT, CDR2 SNEGSKA (reference sequence). The CDR3 region is CSASGDYGYTF.

The chain combines TRBV7-2 with TRBJ2-3. The CDR3 has 17 amino acids. Germline V lookup: CDR1 SGHTA, CDR2 FQGNSA. The CDR3 is CASSPVSAGRGPDTQYF.

The CDR3: CASSTGTGVGELFF. The chain carries TRBV27 and TRBJ2-2; absent DNA, TCRdb's TRBD1 call cannot be checked. The CDR3 spans 14 residues. The germline V gene encodes CDR1 MNHEY and CDR2 SMNVEV (reference sequence).

The chain carries TRBV12-3 or TRBV12-4 and TRBJ2-1. The CDR3 length is 14 residues. The CDR3 loop reads CASSLQHLGGEQFF.

The chain has TRBV7-3 and TRBJ2-1; the TRBD1 assignment by TCRdb is unverifiable without DNA. Per germline, CDR1 SGHTA and CDR2 FQGTGA. CDR3 size: 13 residues. This CDR3 is CASSLWGTNEQFF.

The rearrangement links TRBV20-1 to TRBJ2-2. Germline V lookup: CDR1 DFQATT, CDR2 SNEGSKA (reference sequence). This CDR3 comprises 16 residues. CDR3: CSARASALTNTGELFF.

This chain uses TRBV7-2 with TRBJ2-2; as DNA is missing, the TRBD1 call by TCRdb cannot be tested. This CDR3 is 14 amino acids long. Germline V gives CDR1 SGHTA, CDR2 FQGNSA. The CDR3: CASSPLAGTGELFF.

The chain recombines TRBV7-9 with TRBJ1-3; no DNA is available, so the TRBD1 call from TCRdb remains unchecked. This CDR3 has 16 amino acids. Germline-derived CDR1 and CDR2 are SEHNR and FQNEAQ (reference sequence). The CDR3 sequence is CASSSFAGKTGNTIYF.

The gene calls are TRBV20-1 and TRBJ2-2; TCRdb's assignment of TRBD2 cannot be checked, as there is no DNA. The length of the CDR3 is 11 residues. The germline V gene has CDR1 DFQATT and CDR2 SNEGSKA (reference sequence). The CDR3 region is CSAEGTGELFF.

This chain links TRBV20-1 with TRBJ2-1. CDR3 length: 15 amino acids. Germline V gene data show CDR1 as DFQATT and CDR2 as SNEGSKA (reference sequence). The CDR3 loop reads CSASTAGGSYNEQFF.

The rearrangement uses TRBV19 and TRBJ2-3; absent DNA, TCRdb's TRBD2 call cannot be checked. The CDR3 runs 15 residues. From germline, CDR1 is LNHDA and CDR2 SQIVND (reference sequence). The CDR3 spells CASGLAGGVADTQYF.